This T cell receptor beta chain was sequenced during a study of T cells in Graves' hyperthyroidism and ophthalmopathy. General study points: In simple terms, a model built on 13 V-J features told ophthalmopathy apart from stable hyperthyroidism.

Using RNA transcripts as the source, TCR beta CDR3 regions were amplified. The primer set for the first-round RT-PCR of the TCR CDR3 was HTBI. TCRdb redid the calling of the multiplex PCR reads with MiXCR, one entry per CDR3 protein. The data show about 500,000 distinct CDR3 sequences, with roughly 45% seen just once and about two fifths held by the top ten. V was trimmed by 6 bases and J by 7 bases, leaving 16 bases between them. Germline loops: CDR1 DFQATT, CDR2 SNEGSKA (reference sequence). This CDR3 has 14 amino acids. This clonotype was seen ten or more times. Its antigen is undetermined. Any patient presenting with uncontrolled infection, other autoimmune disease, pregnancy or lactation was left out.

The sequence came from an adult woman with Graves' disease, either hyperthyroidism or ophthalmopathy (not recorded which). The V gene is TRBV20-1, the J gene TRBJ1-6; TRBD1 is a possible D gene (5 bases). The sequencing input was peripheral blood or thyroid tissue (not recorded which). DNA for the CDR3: TGCAGTGCCACACGGGGCGCGATGAATTCACCCCTCCACTTT. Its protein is CSATRGAMNSPLHF.